This T cell receptor beta chain emerged from a study of control samples from healthy donors and cancer patients (TCRdb year 2020). V is pared back by 0 bases and J by 4 bases, with 6 bases lying between the germline termini. Sequences LNHDA (CDR1) and SQIVND (CDR2) are obtained from the germline V gene (reference sequence). The CDR3 runs 13 residues from the cysteine to the phenylalanine. CDR3 DNA only is kept here, 39 bases in frame from base 1. The library was made by the immunoSEQ multiplex PCR assay. TCRdb stores this immuneACCESS table with in-frame sequences only. Part of the clones is absent; in the studies checked, under half of the shortfall reflects unresolved V genes, and no reason is known for the rest. Here the sample has some 120,000 clones; approximately 89% occur a single time. The ten biggest clones cover just over 8.5% of the sample. A note on this clone: The clone's antigen remains unknown. Base qualities are not recorded, but no much larger clone differs from it by a single base.

The rearrangement combines TRBV19 with TRBJ1-2; TRBD1 is a possible D gene, resting on 5 matching bases. The clonotype comes from a man between 18 and 35 years old in good health. Sequenced input: blood. The nucleotides read TGTGCCAGTAGTATAGAGGGGACCTATGGCTACACCTTC. It translates to CASSIEGTYGYTF.